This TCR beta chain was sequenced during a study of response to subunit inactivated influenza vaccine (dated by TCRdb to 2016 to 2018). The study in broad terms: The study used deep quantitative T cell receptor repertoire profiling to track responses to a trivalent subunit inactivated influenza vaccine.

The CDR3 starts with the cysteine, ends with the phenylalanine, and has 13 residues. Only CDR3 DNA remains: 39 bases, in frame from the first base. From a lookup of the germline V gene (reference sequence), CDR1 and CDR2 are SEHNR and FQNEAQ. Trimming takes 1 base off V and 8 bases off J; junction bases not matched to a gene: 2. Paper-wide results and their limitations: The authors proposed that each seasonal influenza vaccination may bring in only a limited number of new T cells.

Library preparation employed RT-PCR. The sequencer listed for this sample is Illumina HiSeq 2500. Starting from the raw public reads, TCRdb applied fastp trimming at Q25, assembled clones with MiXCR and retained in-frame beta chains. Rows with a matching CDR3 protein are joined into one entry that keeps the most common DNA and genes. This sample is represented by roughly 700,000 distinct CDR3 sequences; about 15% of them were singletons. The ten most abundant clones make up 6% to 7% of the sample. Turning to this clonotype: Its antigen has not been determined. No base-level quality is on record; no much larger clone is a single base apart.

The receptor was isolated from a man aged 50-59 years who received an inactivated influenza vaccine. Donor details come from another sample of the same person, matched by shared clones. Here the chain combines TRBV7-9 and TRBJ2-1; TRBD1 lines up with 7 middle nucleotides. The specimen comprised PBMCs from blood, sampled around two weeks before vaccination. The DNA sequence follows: TGTGCCAGCAGCTTAGTAACAGGGGATGAGCAGTTCTTC. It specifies CASSLVTGDEQFF.